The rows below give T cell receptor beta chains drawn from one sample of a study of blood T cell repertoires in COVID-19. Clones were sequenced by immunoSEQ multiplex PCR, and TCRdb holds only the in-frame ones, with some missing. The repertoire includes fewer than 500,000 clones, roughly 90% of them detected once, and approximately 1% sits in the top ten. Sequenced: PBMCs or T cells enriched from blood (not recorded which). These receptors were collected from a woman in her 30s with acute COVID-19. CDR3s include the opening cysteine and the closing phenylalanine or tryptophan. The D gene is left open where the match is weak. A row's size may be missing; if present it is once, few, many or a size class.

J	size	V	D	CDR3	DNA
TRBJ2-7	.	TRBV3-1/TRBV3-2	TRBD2	CASSQGEGEGEQYF	TGTGCCAGCAGCCAAGGCGAAGGGGAGGGCGAGCAGTACTTC
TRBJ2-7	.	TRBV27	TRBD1	CASSLSARPGQISSYEQYF	TGTGCCAGCAGTTTAAGCGCCCGGCCGGGACAGATTAGCTCCTACGAGCAGTACTTC
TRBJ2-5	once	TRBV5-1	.	CASSFVTEETQYF	TGCGCCAGCAGCTTTGTGACAGAAGAGACCCAGTACTTC
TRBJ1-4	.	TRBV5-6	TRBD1	CASSLVPGQLHQVPEKLFF	TGTGCCAGCAGCTTGGTTCCGGGACAGCTCCACCAAGTCCCTGAAAAACTGTTTTTT
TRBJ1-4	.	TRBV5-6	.	CASSSWPNEKLFF	TGTGCCAGCAGCTCGTGGCCTAATGAAAAACTGTTTTTT
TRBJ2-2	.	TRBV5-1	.	CASSFRGLGGELFF	TGCGCCAGCAGCTTCCGCGGATTGGGCGGGGAGCTGTTTTTT
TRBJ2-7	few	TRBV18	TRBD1	CASSPDRAPLSEQYF	TGTGCCAGCTCACCCGACAGGGCTCCTCTGTCCGAGCAGTACTTC
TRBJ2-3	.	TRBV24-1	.	CATSDSWGGPHGNTQYF	TGTGCCACCAGTGATTCGTGGGGGGGCCCTCATGGCAATACGCAGTATTTT
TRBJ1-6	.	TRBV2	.	CASSEAGRNRVHF	TGTGCCAGCAGTGAAGCTGGAAGGAACAGAGTCCACTTT
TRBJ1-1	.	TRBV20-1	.	CSASRTVNTEAFF	TGCAGTGCGAGTCGGACAGTGAACACTGAAGCTTTCTTT
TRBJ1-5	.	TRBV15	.	CATKDRRGNQPQHF	TGTGCCACCAAGGATCGCAGGGGCAACCAGCCCCAGCATTTT
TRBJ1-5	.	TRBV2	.	CASSAEGRGQPQHF	TGTGCCAGCAGTGCGGAAGGAAGGGGCCAGCCCCAGCATTTT
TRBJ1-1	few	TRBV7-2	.	CASSLAPERNTEAFF	TGTGCCAGCAGCTTAGCGCCCGAGAGGAACACTGAAGCTTTCTTT
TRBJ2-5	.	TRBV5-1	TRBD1	CASSPRDRGPETQYF	TGCGCCAGCAGCCCCCGGGACAGGGGTCCGGAGACCCAGTACTTC
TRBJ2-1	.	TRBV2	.	CASRRGQSNNEQFF	TGTGCCAGCAGGCGGGGACAGTCTAACAATGAGCAGTTCTTC
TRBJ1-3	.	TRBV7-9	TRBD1	CASSLQGAVGNTIYF	TGTGCCAGCAGCTTACAGGGGGCAGTAGGAAACACCATATATTTT
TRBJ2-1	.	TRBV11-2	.	CASSPSPRVPYNEQFF	TGTGCCAGCAGCCCAAGCCCCAGGGTACCTTACAATGAGCAGTTCTTC
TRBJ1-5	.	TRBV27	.	CASSLSARANQPQHF	TGTGCCAGCAGCCTATCTGCCAGGGCCAATCAGCCCCAGCATTTT
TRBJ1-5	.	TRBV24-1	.	CATSPSGNQPQHF	TGTGCCACCAGCCCCTCGGGCAATCAGCCCCAGCATTTT
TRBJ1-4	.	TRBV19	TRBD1	CASSPTGYFEKLFF	TGTGCCAGTAGCCCGACAGGGTATTTCGAAAAACTGTTTTTT
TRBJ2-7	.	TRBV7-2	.	CASSSRSYEQYF	TGTGCCAGCAGTTCCAGATCCTACGAGCAGTACTTC
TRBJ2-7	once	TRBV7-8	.	CASSFRPDSNQDEQYF	TGTGCCAGCAGCTTCCGCCCGGACAGTAATCAAGACGAGCAGTACTTC
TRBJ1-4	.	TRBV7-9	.	CASSFSGTLVPANEKLFF	TGTGCCAGCAGCTTCTCCGGGACTCTGGTTCCGGCTAATGAAAAACTGTTTTTT
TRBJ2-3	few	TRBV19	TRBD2	CASSVGGSTDTQYF	TGTGCCAGTAGTGTCGGGGGGAGCACAGATACGCAGTATTTT
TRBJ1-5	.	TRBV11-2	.	CASSLVSGREPQHF	TGTGCCAGCAGCTTAGTCAGCGGGAGGGAGCCCCAGCATTTT
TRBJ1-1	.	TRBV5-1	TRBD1	CASSKGTGGDTEAFF	TGCGCCAGCAGCAAAGGGACAGGGGGCGACACTGAAGCTTTCTTT
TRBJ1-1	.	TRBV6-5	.	CASRRTAMNTEAFF	TGTGCCAGCAGGAGGACAGCAATGAACACTGAAGCTTTCTTT
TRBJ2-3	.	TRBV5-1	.	CASSLGQPTDTQYF	TGCGCCAGCAGCTTGGGACAGCCCACAGATACGCAGTATTTT
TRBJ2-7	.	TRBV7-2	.	CASSFTSGSEQYF	TGTGCCAGCAGCTTTACCTCCGGGTCCGAGCAGTACTTC
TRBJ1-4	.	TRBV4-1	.	CASSQTGSTRSNEKLFF	TGCGCCAGCAGCCAAACTGGTAGCACACGATCAAATGAAAAACTGTTTTTT
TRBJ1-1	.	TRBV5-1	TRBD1	CASSVTGFSLSNTEAFF	TGCGCCAGCAGCGTGACAGGGTTCTCATTGTCGAACACTGAAGCTTTCTTT
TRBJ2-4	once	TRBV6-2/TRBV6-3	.	CASSYPSGRKEGIQYF	TGTGCCAGCAGTTACCCCTCAGGGAGGAAGGAAGGCATTCAGTACTTC
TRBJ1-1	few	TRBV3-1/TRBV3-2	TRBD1	CASSQSGTGAGEAFF	TGTGCCAGCAGCCAATCCGGGACAGGGGCAGGAGAAGCTTTCTTT
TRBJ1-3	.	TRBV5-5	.	CASSLVGVSGNTIYF	TGTGCCAGCAGCTTGGTGGGCGTCTCTGGAAACACCATATATTTT
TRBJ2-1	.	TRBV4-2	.	CASSQSQLEYNEQFF	TGTGCCAGCAGCCAATCACAACTAGAGTACAATGAGCAGTTCTTC
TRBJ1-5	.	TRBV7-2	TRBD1	CASSLSDRDNQPQHF	TGTGCCAGCAGCTTATCCGACAGGGATAACCAGCCCCAGCATTTT
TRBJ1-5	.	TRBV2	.	CASSRQAPLYSNQPQHF	TGTGCCAGCAGTCGGCAGGCCCCTCTTTATAGCAATCAGCCCCAGCATTTT
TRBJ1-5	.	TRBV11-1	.	CASPGGIQPQHF	TGTGCCAGCCCCGGGGGGATACAGCCCCAGCATTTT
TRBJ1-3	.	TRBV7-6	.	CASSLGRVSSGNTIYF	TGTGCCAGCAGCTTAGGCAGGGTAAGCTCTGGAAACACCATATATTTT
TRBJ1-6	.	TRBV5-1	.	CASSLREYSPLHF	TGCGCCAGCAGCCTGAGAGAGTATTCACCCCTCCACTTT
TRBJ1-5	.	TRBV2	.	CASNPARGAQGYQPQHF	TGTGCCAGCAATCCGGCGCGAGGAGCCCAGGGATATCAGCCCCAGCATTTT
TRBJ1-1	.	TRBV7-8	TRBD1	CASSLAAGTGGTEAFF	TGTGCCAGCAGCTTAGCAGCCGGGACAGGGGGCACTGAAGCTTTCTTT
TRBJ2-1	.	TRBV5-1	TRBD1	CASSFWDRVNEQFF	TGCGCCAGCAGCTTCTGGGACAGGGTTAATGAGCAGTTCTTC
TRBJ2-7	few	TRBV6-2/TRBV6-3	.	CASSYSGGTNYEQYF	TGTGCCAGCAGTTACTCTGGGGGGACCAACTACGAGCAGTACTTC
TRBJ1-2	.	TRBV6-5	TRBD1	CGRGGYGYTF	TGTGGCAGGGGGGGCTATGGCTACACCTTC
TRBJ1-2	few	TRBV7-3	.	CASSLKQGTTSANYGYTF	TGTGCCAGCAGCTTAAAGCAAGGGACAACAAGCGCTAACTATGGCTACACCTTC
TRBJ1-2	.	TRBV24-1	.	CATSDFGGNGYTF	TGTGCCACCAGTGATTTCGGGGGGAACGGCTACACCTTC
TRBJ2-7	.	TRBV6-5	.	CASRSSRGTSYEQYF	TGTGCCAGCAGGTCCAGTCGGGGGACCTCCTACGAGCAGTACTTC
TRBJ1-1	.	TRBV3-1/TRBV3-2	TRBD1	CASSQDRGTGSEAFF	TGTGCCAGCAGCCAAGATAGAGGGACAGGTTCTGAAGCTTTCTTT
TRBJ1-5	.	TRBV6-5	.	CASTKDNPNQPQHF	TGTGCCAGCACGAAGGACAATCCCAATCAGCCCCAGCATTTT
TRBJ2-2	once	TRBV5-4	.	CASSLGAGKRPNTGELFF	TGTGCCAGCAGCTTGGGGGCAGGCAAACGACCGAACACCGGGGAGCTGTTTTTT
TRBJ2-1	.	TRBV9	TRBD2	CASSVTGGGYNEQFF	TGTGCCAGCAGCGTAACTGGCGGGGGCTACAATGAGCAGTTCTTC
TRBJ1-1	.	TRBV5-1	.	CASRSGENTEAFF	TGCGCCAGCAGGTCGGGGGAGAACACTGAAGCTTTCTTT
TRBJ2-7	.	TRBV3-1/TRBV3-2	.	CASSQAGAGNSYEQYF	TGTGCCAGCAGCCAAGCTGGGGCAGGAAATAGCTACGAGCAGTACTTC
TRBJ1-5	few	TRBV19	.	CASSMMGHSNQPQHF	TGTGCCAGTAGTATGATGGGGCATAGCAATCAGCCCCAGCATTTT